This T cell receptor beta chain originates from a study of control samples from healthy donors and cancer patients. Clones were sequenced by immunoSEQ multiplex PCR, and TCRdb holds only the in-frame ones, with some missing. The table has around 19,000 clones, more than 70% seen once; the top ten hold about 9%. Losses at the gene ends were 2 bases for V and 3 bases for J; bases not matched to a gene: 4. CDR1 MNHEY and CDR2 SVGAGI come from the germline V gene. The CDR3 covers 14 residues. The sequence was obtained from a woman aged 60-75 years with head and neck cancer. The source material was PBMCs. V and J are TRBV6-5 and TRBJ2-7; the match to TRBD1 covers 7 bases. The CDR3 here is CASSYRDSGYEQYF. The CDR3 DNA follows: TGTGCCAGCAGTTACCGGGACAGCGGCTACGAGCAGTACTTC.